This T cell receptor (beta chain) was sequenced in a study of cytomegalovirus exposure and HLA in healthy donors. The CDR3 extends over 13 amino acids. Trimming left V 0 bases short and J 8 bases short, with 11 bases between. Germline CDR1 and CDR2: SGHDT and YYEEEE. Use of 60 Vbeta and 13 Jbeta primers characterized the PCR. In the authors' methods: Approximately 83 million unique TCR beta chains, some 9.9 million shared, were counted in a later analysis. Sequencing used immunoSEQ multiplex PCR; TCRdb keeps in-frame clones, though not all of them. D and trimming come from the DNA, and the V and J calls and clone size come from that table. Of about 200,000 clones detected, about 87% appear once; the ten largest clones hold approximately 1.7%. The study's findings and limits: Researchers counted around 160 TCR beta chains as cytomegalovirus-associated. In vitro work confirmed that a few CMV-associated chains recognize CMV antigens.

A note on this clone: Its antigen is not identified.

The sample comprised PBMCs. The TCR sequence derives from a woman younger than 35 in good health and CMV-seronegative. The J gene is TRBJ1-2, the V gene TRBV5-6, with D maybe TRBD1 (6 bases). CDR3 DNA sequence: TGTGCCAGCAGCTTGGGGCAGGGGTCGGGCTACACCTTC. Translating it yields CASSLGQGSGYTF.